A selection of T cell receptor beta chains follows, all from one sample in a study of CD8+CD57+ T cells in acquired aplastic anemia. TCRdb re-analysed the reads in MiXCR, keeping a single row per CDR3 protein. The repertoire includes about 190,000 distinct CDR3 sequences, less than 65% of them detected once, and roughly 15% sits in the top ten. Sequencing was carried out using sorted CD4+, CD8+, or CD8+CD57+ T cells (not recorded which) from PBMCs. Every receptor here comes from a human donor in good health, serving as a control. Each CDR3 is given with its conserved first and last residue. Fields, in order: clone size, D gene, J gene, V gene, CDR3 protein, CDR3 DNA. The D gene is left open where the match is weak. Not all rows give a size; the values are once, few, many and, for expanded clones, a class.

abundance: -; d_gene: -; j_gene: TRBJ1-5; v_gene: TRBV7-2; CDR3aa: CASSPQEGNHVDSNQPQHF; CDR3nt: TGTGCCAGCAGCCCACAAGAGGGGAACCACGTGGATAGCAATCAGCCCCAGCATTTT
abundance: -; d_gene: -; j_gene: TRBJ2-1; v_gene: TRBV24-1; CDR3aa: CATSDPRSYNEQFF; CDR3nt: TGTGCCACCAGTGACCCGAGGTCCTACAATGAGCAGTTCTTC
abundance: many; d_gene: -; j_gene: TRBJ1-6; v_gene: TRBV28; CDR3aa: CASRGRGVILHF; CDR3nt: TGTGCCAGCAGGGGGAGGGGGGTTATTTTGCACTTT
abundance: -; d_gene: -; j_gene: TRBJ1-2; v_gene: TRBV6-2/TRBV6-3; CDR3aa: CASTPSGGGFYGYTF; CDR3nt: TGTGCCAGCACCCCCTCTGGGGGGGGATTCTATGGCTACACCTTC
abundance: many; d_gene: -; j_gene: TRBJ2-7; v_gene: TRBV12-3/TRBV12-4; CDR3aa: CASRPQGHPTYEQYF; CDR3nt: TGTGCCAGCAGACCACAGGGCCACCCAACCTACGAGCAGTACTTC
abundance: -; d_gene: -; j_gene: TRBJ2-2; v_gene: TRBV29-1; CDR3aa: CSVEDRTGDGELFF; CDR3nt: TGCAGCGTTGAAGATAGAACTGGAGACGGGGAGCTGTTTTTT
abundance: many; d_gene: TRBD1; j_gene: TRBJ2-7; v_gene: TRBV5-1; CDR3aa: CASSLDGQGYEQYF; CDR3nt: TGCGCCAGCAGCTTGGATGGACAGGGCTACGAGCAGTACTTC
abundance: many; d_gene: -; j_gene: TRBJ1-1; v_gene: TRBV7-2; CDR3aa: CASSFPGHTNTEAFF; CDR3nt: TGTGCCAGCAGCTTCCCGGGACACACGAACACTGAAGCTTTCTTT
abundance: many; d_gene: TRBD1; j_gene: TRBJ2-3; v_gene: TRBV6-1; CDR3aa: CASSTGTGATDTQYF; CDR3nt: TGTGCCAGCAGCACCGGGACAGGGGCCACAGATACGCAGTATTTT
abundance: many; d_gene: -; j_gene: TRBJ2-5; v_gene: TRBV12-3/TRBV12-4; CDR3aa: CASSPLAGIQETQYF; CDR3nt: TGTGCCAGCAGTCCCTTGGCGGGGATCCAAGAGACCCAGTACTTC
abundance: -; d_gene: -; j_gene: TRBJ2-7; v_gene: TRBV5-1; CDR3aa: CASSLGVTLGYEQYF; CDR3nt: TGCGCCAGCAGCTTGGGGGTGACCCTAGGCTACGAGCAGTACTTC
abundance: many; d_gene: -; j_gene: TRBJ2-7; v_gene: TRBV7-3; CDR3aa: CASSSDNSYEQYF; CDR3nt: TGTGCCAGCAGCTCGGACAACTCCTACGAGCAGTACTTC
abundance: -; d_gene: -; j_gene: TRBJ1-5; v_gene: TRBV20-1; CDR3aa: CSAKVETQHF; CDR3nt: TGCAGTGCTAAGGTAGAGACCCAGCATTTT
abundance: few; d_gene: TRBD1; j_gene: TRBJ1-1; v_gene: TRBV7-9; CDR3aa: CASSKGQGSRNTEAFF; CDR3nt: TGTGCCAGCAGCAAGGGACAGGGAAGCCGGAACACTGAAGCTTTCTTT
abundance: few; d_gene: TRBD1; j_gene: TRBJ2-7; v_gene: TRBV7-2; CDR3aa: CASSLEGQYYEQYF; CDR3nt: TGTGCCAGCAGCTTAGAGGGACAGTACTACGAGCAGTACTTC
abundance: -; d_gene: TRBD1; j_gene: TRBJ2-1; v_gene: TRBV2; CDR3aa: CASSDCRPGQGSYNEQFF; CDR3nt: TGTGCCAGCAGTGATTGTAGGCCTGGACAGGGGTCCTACAATGAGCAGTTCTTC
abundance: -; d_gene: -; j_gene: TRBJ2-3; v_gene: TRBV7-2; CDR3aa: CASSSRYNEQYF; CDR3nt: TGTGCCAGCAGCTCCCGATACAATGAGCAGTATTTT
abundance: many; d_gene: -; j_gene: TRBJ1-1; v_gene: TRBV6-2/TRBV6-3; CDR3aa: CASSLRDLTEAFF; CDR3nt: TGTGCCAGCAGTTTGCGAGACCTTACTGAAGCTTTCTTT
abundance: -; d_gene: TRBD2; j_gene: TRBJ2-7; v_gene: TRBV7-8; CDR3aa: CASSPSSSGGITYEQYF; CDR3nt: TGTGCCAGCAGTCCTTCTTCGAGCGGGGGGATTACCTACGAGCAGTACTTC
abundance: many; d_gene: -; j_gene: TRBJ2-5; v_gene: TRBV20-1; CDR3aa: CSARGGRGETQYF; CDR3nt: TGCAGTGCTAGAGGGGGCCGGGGGGAGACCCAGTACTTC
abundance: -; d_gene: -; j_gene: TRBJ2-5; v_gene: TRBV4-3; CDR3aa: CASSQESRGETQYF; CDR3nt: TGCGCCAGCAGCCAAGAATCACGGGGTGAGACCCAGTACTTC
abundance: many; d_gene: TRBD2; j_gene: TRBJ2-5; v_gene: TRBV2; CDR3aa: CASDLGLAGQETQYF; CDR3nt: TGTGCCAGCGACCTGGGACTAGCGGGGCAAGAGACCCAGTACTTC
abundance: many; d_gene: -; j_gene: TRBJ1-5; v_gene: TRBV2; CDR3aa: CASSDLGVFGNQPQHF; CDR3nt: TGTGCCAGCAGTGACCTGGGGGTCTTTGGCAATCAGCCCCAGCATTTT
abundance: once; d_gene: TRBD2; j_gene: TRBJ2-1; v_gene: TRBV4-3; CDR3aa: CASSQVASGGNEQFF; CDR3nt: TGCGCCAGCAGCCAAGTGGCTAGCGGGGGAAATGAGCAGTTCTTC
abundance: many; d_gene: TRBD2; j_gene: TRBJ2-5; v_gene: TRBV25-1; CDR3aa: CASSEYGSASSGGDETQYF; CDR3nt: TGTGCCAGCAGTGAATATGGGTCCGCCTCTAGCGGGGGGGATGAGACCCAGTACTTC
abundance: few; d_gene: -; j_gene: TRBJ2-7; v_gene: TRBV7-8; CDR3aa: CASSFGSGYSYEQYF; CDR3nt: TGTGCCAGCAGCTTCGGGTCGGGGTATTCATACGAGCAGTACTTC
abundance: -; d_gene: TRBD1; j_gene: TRBJ1-6; v_gene: TRBV6-1; CDR3aa: CASTLARGRWDSPLHF; CDR3nt: TGTGCCAGCACCTTGGCAAGGGGGCGCTGGGATTCACCCCTCCACTTT
abundance: many; d_gene: -; j_gene: TRBJ1-1; v_gene: TRBV9; CDR3aa: CASSQMKGRQGYTEAFF; CDR3nt: TGTGCCAGCAGCCAAATGAAGGGGAGGCAGGGATACACTGAAGCTTTCTTT
abundance: many; d_gene: -; j_gene: TRBJ1-4; v_gene: TRBV6-5; CDR3aa: CASSYWGGRLNEKLFF; CDR3nt: TGTGCCAGCAGTTACTGGGGGGGCCGACTTAATGAAAAACTGTTTTTT
abundance: -; d_gene: -; j_gene: TRBJ1-1; v_gene: TRBV5-1; CDR3aa: CASSFGQRAFF; CDR3nt: TGCGCCAGCAGCTTCGGGCAGAGGGCTTTCTTT
abundance: once; d_gene: TRBD2; j_gene: TRBJ2-1; v_gene: TRBV20-1; CDR3aa: CSARGLAGPNEQFF; CDR3nt: TGCAGTGCTAGAGGACTAGCGGGGCCCAATGAGCAGTTCTTC
abundance: -; d_gene: TRBD2; j_gene: TRBJ2-1; v_gene: TRBV5-1; CDR3aa: CASSLGFGGVSYNEQFF; CDR3nt: TGCGCCAGCAGCTTAGGGTTTGGGGGGGTCTCGTACAATGAGCAGTTCTTC
abundance: many; d_gene: -; j_gene: TRBJ2-7; v_gene: TRBV14; CDR3aa: CASSQEVRSYEQYF; CDR3nt: TGTGCCAGCAGCCAAGAGGTCAGATCCTACGAGCAGTACTTC
abundance: once; d_gene: -; j_gene: TRBJ2-7; v_gene: TRBV20-1; CDR3aa: CSASGSLNSYEQYF; CDR3nt: TGCAGTGCCAGCGGGTCTCTAAACTCCTACGAGCAGTACTTC
abundance: -; d_gene: -; j_gene: TRBJ2-1; v_gene: TRBV15; CDR3aa: CATSRDVPAGQFF; CDR3nt: TGTGCCACCAGCAGAGACGTTCCCGCTGGGCAGTTCTTC
abundance: -; d_gene: TRBD2; j_gene: TRBJ2-1; v_gene: TRBV7-9; CDR3aa: CASSFRRGASGEFF; CDR3nt: TGTGCCAGCAGCTTTAGGCGGGGGGCAAGCGGAGAGTTCTTC
abundance: -; d_gene: TRBD1; j_gene: TRBJ2-3; v_gene: TRBV7-3; CDR3aa: CASSHRGITDTQYF; CDR3nt: TGTGCCAGCAGCCACAGGGGAATCACAGATACGCAGTATTTT
abundance: -; d_gene: TRBD1; j_gene: TRBJ1-6; v_gene: TRBV19; CDR3aa: CASSIVGTGDRDNSPLHF; CDR3nt: TGTGCCAGTAGTATTGTCGGGACGGGGGACAGGGACAATTCACCCCTCCACTTT
abundance: many; d_gene: -; j_gene: TRBJ1-5; v_gene: TRBV19; CDR3aa: CASSIGGWDQPQHF; CDR3nt: TGTGCCAGTAGTATAGGGGGGTGGGATCAGCCCCAGCATTTT
abundance: few; d_gene: -; j_gene: TRBJ2-7; v_gene: TRBV7-8; CDR3aa: CASRPTAGVMPSLTPHFF; CDR3nt: TGTGCCAGCAGACCTACCGCAGGGGTTATGCCCTCACTCACTCCTCATTTCTTC
abundance: many; d_gene: TRBD1; j_gene: TRBJ1-6; v_gene: TRBV3-1; CDR3aa: CASSSTQGAGSPLHF; CDR3nt: TGTGCCAGCAGCTCAACCCAGGGGGCGGGTTCACCCCTCCACTTT
abundance: many; d_gene: -; j_gene: TRBJ1-2; v_gene: TRBV7-3; CDR3aa: CASSLSPSYGYTF; CDR3nt: TGTGCCAGCAGCTTATCGCCTTCATATGGCTACACCTTC
abundance: many; d_gene: TRBD1; j_gene: TRBJ1-6; v_gene: TRBV5-1; CDR3aa: CASSFAGGANNSPLHF; CDR3nt: TGCGCCAGCAGCTTCGCAGGGGGCGCGAATAATTCACCCCTCCACTTT
abundance: many; d_gene: -; j_gene: TRBJ2-5; v_gene: TRBV20-1; CDR3aa: CSANLDSPETQYF; CDR3nt: TGCAGTGCTAACCTCGACAGTCCCGAGACCCAGTACTTC
abundance: -; d_gene: TRBD1; j_gene: TRBJ1-1; v_gene: TRBV11-2; CDR3aa: CASSSQQGTATEAFF; CDR3nt: TGTGCCAGCAGCTCCCAACAGGGGACGGCCACTGAAGCTTTCTTT
abundance: many; d_gene: TRBD2; j_gene: TRBJ2-1; v_gene: TRBV6-5; CDR3aa: CASSYSLPGTSSNEQFF; CDR3nt: TGTGCCAGCAGTTATAGCCTCCCCGGGACTAGCTCCAATGAGCAGTTCTTC
abundance: few; d_gene: -; j_gene: TRBJ1-6; v_gene: TRBV3-1; CDR3aa: CASSQSTGSYNSPLHF; CDR3nt: TGTGCCAGCAGCCAATCGACAGGCTCCTATAATTCACCCCTCCACTTT
abundance: -; d_gene: -; j_gene: TRBJ2-7; v_gene: TRBV20-1; CDR3aa: CSARALGGLVSYEQYF; CDR3nt: TGCAGTGCTAGAGCTCTCGGGGGCCTCGTCTCCTACGAGCAGTACTTC
abundance: -; d_gene: -; j_gene: TRBJ1-2; v_gene: TRBV29-1; CDR3aa: CSAVNATRGYTF; CDR3nt: TGCAGCGCCGTAAACGCCACGCGAGGCTACACCTTC
abundance: -; d_gene: -; j_gene: TRBJ2-7; v_gene: TRBV20-1; CDR3aa: CSARGRGGEQYF; CDR3nt: TGCAGTGCTAGGGGGCGTGGTGGCGAGCAGTACTTC
abundance: -; d_gene: -; j_gene: TRBJ2-7; v_gene: TRBV4-3; CDR3aa: CASGAGLYRTPYEQYF; CDR3nt: TGCGCCAGCGGGGCGGGCCTCTACAGAACTCCCTACGAGCAGTACTTC
abundance: few; d_gene: -; j_gene: TRBJ1-6; v_gene: TRBV12-3/TRBV12-4; CDR3aa: CASSFWNNSPLHF; CDR3nt: TGTGCCAGCAGTTTTTGGAATAATTCACCCCTCCACTTT
abundance: -; d_gene: -; j_gene: TRBJ1-1; v_gene: TRBV12-3/TRBV12-4; CDR3aa: CASSRGPPEAFF; CDR3nt: TGTGCCAGCAGTAGGGGACCGCCGGAAGCTTTCTTT
abundance: -; d_gene: -; j_gene: TRBJ2-7; v_gene: TRBV7-6; CDR3aa: CASHYEQYF; CDR3nt: TGTGCCAGCCACTACGAGCAGTACTTC
abundance: many; d_gene: -; j_gene: TRBJ2-5; v_gene: TRBV7-2; CDR3aa: CASSLHGQGETQYF; CDR3nt: TGTGCCAGCAGCTTACATGGGCAGGGAGAGACCCAGTACTTC
abundance: -; d_gene: -; j_gene: TRBJ2-7; v_gene: TRBV2; CDR3aa: CASSERTFLDEQYF; CDR3nt: TGTGCCAGCAGTGAGAGGACATTTCTCGACGAGCAGTACTTC
abundance: -; d_gene: -; j_gene: TRBJ1-2; v_gene: TRBV15; CDR3aa: CATTNLNYGYTF; CDR3nt: TGTGCCACCACCAACCTCAACTATGGCTACACCTTC
abundance: once; d_gene: TRBD1; j_gene: TRBJ2-7; v_gene: TRBV7-3; CDR3aa: CASRATTGVSYEQYF; CDR3nt: TGTGCCAGCAGGGCTACTACAGGGGTCTCCTACGAGCAGTACTTC